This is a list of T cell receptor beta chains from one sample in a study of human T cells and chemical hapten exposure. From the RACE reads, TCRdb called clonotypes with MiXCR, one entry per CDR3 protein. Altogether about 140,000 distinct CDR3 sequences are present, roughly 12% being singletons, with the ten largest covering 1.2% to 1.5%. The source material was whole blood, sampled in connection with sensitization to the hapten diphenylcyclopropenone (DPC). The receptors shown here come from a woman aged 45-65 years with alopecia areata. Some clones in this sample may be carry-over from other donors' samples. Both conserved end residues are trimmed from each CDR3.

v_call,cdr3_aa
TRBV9,ASSGQNSRYTQY
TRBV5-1,ASSLAGGRDTGELF
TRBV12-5,ASGLGAVGLDGEQF
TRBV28,ASSLGLAKTQY
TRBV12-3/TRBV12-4,ASSLKLLGEQY
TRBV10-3,AIRAGGLSYEQY
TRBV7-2,ASSLGTGASQSAQH
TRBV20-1,SVEYSNQPQH
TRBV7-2,ASSLEQGLAKNIQY
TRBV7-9,ASSVTGQGFNEQF
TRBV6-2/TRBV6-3,ASSWEGSEPQH
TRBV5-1,ASRGLEWAAEAF
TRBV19,ASRGLPSTFTGELF
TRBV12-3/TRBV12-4,ASAWTSGPQETQY
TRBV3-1,ASSQGARGLAKNILY
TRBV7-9,ASRSGLAGGGPGTEQF
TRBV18,ASSPDLSGNTIY
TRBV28,ASSPGGLAGGLGETQY
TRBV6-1,ASSGGLCNQPQH
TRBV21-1,ASSVDRDRDNEQF
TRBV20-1,SARDRGGTGETQY
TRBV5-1,ASARIAGGLEQF
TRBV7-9,ASSVQGDQPQH
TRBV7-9,ASSPQGPDGYT
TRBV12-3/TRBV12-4,ASSLGDRDPSEKLF
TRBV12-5,ASGFWGPNSYEQY
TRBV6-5,ASSYRGNGYT
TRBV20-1,SARAIGAGSLTQY
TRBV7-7,ASSLGPAGNTQY
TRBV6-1,ASSEQYNEQF
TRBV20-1,SARSISGGRYNEQF
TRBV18,ASSPPGWEETQY
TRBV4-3,ASSPTGSSYEQY
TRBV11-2,ASSLGPRAFYEQY
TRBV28,ASSPTGSSYNEQF
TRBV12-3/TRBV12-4,ASSLPGVGETQY
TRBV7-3,ASSLWGRDSPLH
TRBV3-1,ASIRGPEAF
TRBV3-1,ASSQEGLGRDTQY
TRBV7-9,ASSSRDRGQF
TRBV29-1,SVISGSETQY
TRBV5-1,ASSFQGDTEAF